This T cell receptor (beta chain) derives from a study of T cell responses to AZD1222 COVID-19 vaccine. Study background: Doses given second, at about 4 or about 12 weeks, were pooled. Study-wide results and limits: Rises in breadth and depth of Spike-specific TCRs came after two AZD1222 doses. There were mostly white British donors and more females than males, and clonal diversity was possibly underestimated.

Comments on this clone: Its antigen is unidentified.

Clones were read by immunoSEQ multiplex PCR, and TCRdb kept only the in-frame ones, dropping some. Here the sample spans tens of thousands of clones, around 91% being singletons. Sequencing was performed on peripheral blood, taken on day 0 of AZD1222 vaccination. The sequence derives from an adult in good health.

This CDR3 is CASSLNGQETQYF. CDR3 sequence (DNA): TGTGCCAGCAGTTTGAATGGACAAGAGACCCAGTACTTC. The gene calls are TRBV12-3 or TRBV12-4 and TRBJ2-5; no firm D call. The CDR3 runs 13 residues. Between the trimmed V and J ends, which lost 3 bases and 2 bases, there was a span of 7 bases.